Listed here are 16 T cell receptor beta chains from one sample, sequenced in a study of T-cell reconstitution after alpha-beta-depleted transplantation in children. Using unique molecular identifiers, the investigators prepared the TCRbeta library. TCRdb re-derived calls from the PCR reads in MiXCR, one entry per CDR3 protein. The repertoire holds fewer than 550,000 distinct CDR3 sequences, roughly a tenth seen once, with roughly 2% in the top ten. Sequenced material: PBMCs, taken before TCRalphabeta/CD19-depleted stem cell transplant. All receptors come from a child aged 2-15 years with inherited bone marrow failure, due to receive a stem cell transplant.

This clonotype was recorded at least ten times. DNA for the CDR3: TGCAGTGCCAACGCGGGGGGGCCGGGGACAGATACGCAGTATTTT. Translating it yields CSANAGGPGTDTQYF. The chain employs TRBV20-1 and TRBJ2-3; TRBD2 aligns across 9 bases. The germline CDR1 and CDR2 sequences are DFQATT and SNEGSKA (reference sequence). The CDR3 is 15 residues long. The ends lost 6 bases at V and 3 bases at J; junction bases unmatched: 10.

Remarks on this clonotype: A much larger clone lies a single base off, so this may be a read error. The rearrangement uses TRBV3-1 and TRBJ2-7, with D tentatively TRBD1 (6 bases). Germline V lookup: CDR1 LGHDT, CDR2 YNNKEL (reference sequence). This CDR3 is 15 amino acids long. CDR3 nucleotides: TGTGCCTGCAGCCAAGAATCAGGGGAGTCCTACGAGCAGTACTTC. It encodes CACSQESGESYEQYF.

This clonotype was seen only a few times. This chain joins TRBV11-2 and TRBJ2-7; possibly TRBD1 or TRBD2 for D (5 bases each). From germline, CDR1 is SGHAT and CDR2 FQNNGV. This CDR3 contains 13 residues. Trimming pared 4 bases from V and 9 bases from J, leaving 16 bases between. The CDR3 DNA sequence: TGTGCCAGCAGCTCGATCGTCCAGGGACGGCAGTACTTC. This sequence encodes CASSSIVQGRQYF.

In its sample, this clonotype was seen many times. V is TRBV7-2 and J is TRBJ2-3; TRBD2 is a possible D gene (6 bases). This CDR3 spans 16 amino acids. CDR1 SGHTA and CDR2 FQGNSA come from the germline V gene. V was trimmed by 2 bases and J by 2 bases, leaving 14 bases between them. CDR3 in amino acids: CASSLLFSGLTDTQYF. The CDR3 coding sequence is TGTGCCAGCAGCTTACTGTTTAGCGGACTCACAGATACGCAGTATTTT.

This clonotype was detected ten times or more. The chain employs TRBV5-1 and TRBJ2-5; TRBD1 matches 11 bases. The germline V gene encodes CDR1 SGHRS and CDR2 YFSETQ. The CDR3 spans 16 residues. V shed 1 base, J shed 1 base, and the junction held 3 bases outside the gene matches. The CDR3 region is CASSLFGTGGQETQYF. For the CDR3, the DNA is TGCGCCAGCAGCTTGTTTGGGACAGGGGGCCAAGAGACCCAGTACTTC.

In this sample, this clonotype turned up many times. The chain combines TRBV27 with TRBJ2-7, with 13 bases identical to TRBD2. Trimming removed 0 bases from V and 9 bases from J; junction bases left unmatched: 11. This CDR3 contains 17 residues. Germline values: CDR1 MNHEY, CDR2 SMNVEV (reference sequence). In DNA, the CDR3 is TGTGCCAGCAGTTTATCCTTGATACTAGCGGGAGGGTACCCGCAGTACTTC. Amino acids: CASSLSLILAGGYPQYF.

Regarding this clonotype: One junction end disagrees with the germline gene, perhaps due to a read error. The chain recombines TRBV12-3 or TRBV12-4 with TRBJ2-1; 10 bases line up with TRBD2. CDR3 length equals 13 residues. The CDR3, as DNA: TGTGCCAGCAGTTCTACGACTAGCGGGCGCCCCAAGTTC. Its protein is CASSSTTSGRPKF.

This clonotype came up many times. The chain couples TRBV27 to TRBJ2-5; D assignment may be TRBD1 or TRBD2 (5 bases each). Germline lookup yields CDR1 MNHEY and CDR2 SMNVEV (reference sequence). This CDR3 has 13 amino acids. Trimming pared 2 bases from V and 4 bases from J, leaving 8 bases between. The CDR3: CASSLGTVETQYF. The CDR3 region has the DNA TGTGCCAGCAGTTTAGGGACCGTAGAGACCCAGTACTTC.

The sample holds many counts of this clonotype. The chain carries TRBV7-6 and TRBJ2-7, with 9 bases that match TRBD2. The V gene's germline CDR1 is SGHVS and CDR2 FNYEAQ. The CDR3 has 15 amino acids. V was clipped by 2 bases and J by 2 bases; unmatched bases: 4. Here the CDR3 DNA reads TGTGCCAGCAGCTTATATAGCGGGGGTCCCTACGAGCAGTACTTC. Residues: CASSLYSGGPYEQYF.

V is TRBV19 and J is TRBJ1-1; TRBD1 aligns across 10 bases. This CDR3 region has 15 residues. J was trimmed by 5 bases and V by 3 bases; bases with no gene match: 6. Looked up from germline, CDR1 is LNHDA and CDR2 is SQIVND (reference sequence). This CDR3 is CASSMTTGGPTEAFF. DNA for the CDR3: TGTGCCAGTAGTATGACGACAGGGGGCCCGACTGAAGCTTTCTTT.

This clonotype was counted ten times or more. The chain couples TRBV10-3 to TRBJ2-2, with TRBD2 matching 7 bases. The germline V gene encodes CDR1 ENHRY and CDR2 SYGVKD. J gave up 1 base and V 7 bases, and 9 bases lay outside the gene matches. The CDR3 is made up of 16 amino acids. CDR3 bases: TGTGCCATCATGGGATCTGGGGGGGAGAACACCGGGGAGCTGTTTTTT. Protein product: CAIMGSGGENTGELFF.

In its sample, this clonotype was seen many times. The CDR3 DNA is TGCGCCAGCAGCTTGGACTTGTTCGCATTTGAGCAGTACTTC. This encodes CASSLDLFAFEQYF. The V gene is TRBV5-1, the J gene TRBJ2-7; no clear D gene. The CDR3 has 14 amino acids. Deletions cut 0 bases from V and 7 bases from J, with 14 bases between. The germline CDR1 and CDR2 sequences are SGHRS and YFSETQ.

This clonotype came up many times. The chain links TRBV3-1 to TRBJ1-5, with no clear D. The CDR3 is 14 amino acids. The V end lost 1 base, the J end lost 4 bases, and 8 bases lay between the germline ends. In germline, CDR1 is LGHDT, CDR2 YNNKEL (reference sequence). The CDR3 protein is CASSQGWGNQPQHF. The CDR3 DNA sequence: TGTGCCAGCAGCCAAGGTTGGGGTAATCAGCCCCAGCATTTT.

This clonotype was found many times. The chain uses TRBV5-1 and TRBJ1-2; tentatively, D is TRBD1 (5 bases). The V gene's germline CDR1 is SGHRS and CDR2 YFSETQ. V shed 3 bases and J shed 6 bases, with 12 bases lying between them. The CDR3 has 13 amino acids. The CDR3 reads CASSSGGENGYTF. The CDR3 DNA sequence: TGCGCCAGCAGCTCCGGAGGGGAGAATGGCTACACCTTC.

This clonotype was recorded at least ten times. The rearrangement uses TRBV27 and TRBJ2-2; maybe TRBD2 (6 bases). Trimming removed 3 bases from V and 6 bases from J, with 23 bases in between. The CDR3 spans 18 residues. Germline V gives CDR1 MNHEY, CDR2 SMNVEV (reference sequence). The CDR3 bases are TGTGCCAGCAGTTTTTCGACCCACGGGGCGGGAAGGCCCGGGGAGCTGTTTTTT. Amino acids: CASSFSTHGAGRPGELFF.

This chain joins TRBV20-1 and TRBJ2-1, with TRBD2 identical over 10 bases. Germline V gene sequence: CDR1 DFQATT, CDR2 SNEGSKA (reference sequence). Trimming cost V 2 bases and J 0 bases; bases outside gene matches: 7. This CDR3 spans 17 amino acids. The CDR3 protein is CSARLAGARLSYNEQFF. Written as DNA, the CDR3 is TGCAGTGCTAGACTAGCGGGAGCCCGCCTCTCCTACAATGAGCAGTTCTTC.